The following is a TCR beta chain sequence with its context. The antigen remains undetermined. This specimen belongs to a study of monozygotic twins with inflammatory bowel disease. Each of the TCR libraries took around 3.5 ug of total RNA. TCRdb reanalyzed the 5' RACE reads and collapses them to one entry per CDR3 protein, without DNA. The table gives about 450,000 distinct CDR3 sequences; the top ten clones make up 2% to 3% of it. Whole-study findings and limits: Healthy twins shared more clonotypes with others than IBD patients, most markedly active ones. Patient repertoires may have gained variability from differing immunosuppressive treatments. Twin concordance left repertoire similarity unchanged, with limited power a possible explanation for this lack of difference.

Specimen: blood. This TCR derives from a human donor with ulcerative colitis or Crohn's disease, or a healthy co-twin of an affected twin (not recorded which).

The CDR3 is CSAYGVGNTGELFF. The chain links TRBV29-1 to TRBJ2-2. CDR3 length: 14 residues. The germline CDR1 and CDR2 sequences are SQVTM and ANQGSEA.